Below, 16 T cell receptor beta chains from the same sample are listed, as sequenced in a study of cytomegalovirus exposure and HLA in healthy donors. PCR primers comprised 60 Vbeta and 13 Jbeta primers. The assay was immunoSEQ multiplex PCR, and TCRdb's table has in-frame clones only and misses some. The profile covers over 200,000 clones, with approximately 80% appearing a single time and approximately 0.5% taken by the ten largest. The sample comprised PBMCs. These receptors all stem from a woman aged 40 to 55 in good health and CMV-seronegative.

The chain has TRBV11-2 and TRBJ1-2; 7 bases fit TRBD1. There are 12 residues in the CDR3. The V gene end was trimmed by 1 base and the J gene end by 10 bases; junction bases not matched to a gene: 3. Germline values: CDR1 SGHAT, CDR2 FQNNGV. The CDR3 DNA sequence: TGTGCCAGCAGCTTAGTGGGACAGAACTACACCTTC. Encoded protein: CASSLVGQNYTF.

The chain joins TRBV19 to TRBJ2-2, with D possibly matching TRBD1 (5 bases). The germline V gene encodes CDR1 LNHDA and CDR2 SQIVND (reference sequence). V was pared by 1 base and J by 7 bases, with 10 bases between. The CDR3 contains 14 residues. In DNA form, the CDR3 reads TGTGCCAGTAGTATAGCAGGGTTGAACGGGGAGCTGTTTTTT. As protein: CASSIAGLNGELFF.

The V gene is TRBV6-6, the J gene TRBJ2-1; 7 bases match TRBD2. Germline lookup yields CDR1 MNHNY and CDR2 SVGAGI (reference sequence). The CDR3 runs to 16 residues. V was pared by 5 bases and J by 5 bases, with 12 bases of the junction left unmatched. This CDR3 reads CASSLIAGRDHNEQFF. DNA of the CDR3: TGTGCCAGCAGTCTGATAGCGGGCCGAGACCACAATGAGCAGTTCTTC.

The chain's CDR3 is CAWSPGYEQYF. The CDR3 DNA reads TGTGCCTGGAGTCCGGGCTACGAGCAGTACTTC. This sequence joins TRBV30 and TRBJ2-7; D unresolved. V was shortened by 2 bases and J by 3 bases, with 5 bases between the two germline ends. This CDR3 has 11 residues. In germline, CDR1 is GTSNPN, CDR2 SVGIG (reference sequence).

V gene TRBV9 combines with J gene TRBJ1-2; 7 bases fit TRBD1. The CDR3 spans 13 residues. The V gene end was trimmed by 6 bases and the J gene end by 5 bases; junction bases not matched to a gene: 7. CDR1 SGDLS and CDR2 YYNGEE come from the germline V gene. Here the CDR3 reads CASTGGSRYGYTF. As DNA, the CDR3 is TGTGCCAGCACAGGGGGTTCTAGGTATGGCTACACCTTC.

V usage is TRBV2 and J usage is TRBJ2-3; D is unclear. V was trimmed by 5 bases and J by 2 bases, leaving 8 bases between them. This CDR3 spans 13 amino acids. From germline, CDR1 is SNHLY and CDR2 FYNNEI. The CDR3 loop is CASSLEATDTQYF. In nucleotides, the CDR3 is TGTGCCAGCAGTCTAGAGGCCACAGATACGCAGTATTTT.

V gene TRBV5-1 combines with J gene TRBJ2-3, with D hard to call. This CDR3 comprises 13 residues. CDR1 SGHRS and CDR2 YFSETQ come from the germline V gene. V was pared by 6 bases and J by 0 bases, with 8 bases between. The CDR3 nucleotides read TGCGCCAGCACCACACAGAGCACAGATACGCAGTATTTT. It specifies CASTTQSTDTQYF.

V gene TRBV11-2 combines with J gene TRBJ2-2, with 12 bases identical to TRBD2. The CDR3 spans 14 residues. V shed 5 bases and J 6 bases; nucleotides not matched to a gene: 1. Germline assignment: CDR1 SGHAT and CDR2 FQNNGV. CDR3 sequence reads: CASSGLAGSGELFF. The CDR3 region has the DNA TGTGCCAGCAGCGGACTAGCGGGGTCCGGGGAGCTGTTTTTT.

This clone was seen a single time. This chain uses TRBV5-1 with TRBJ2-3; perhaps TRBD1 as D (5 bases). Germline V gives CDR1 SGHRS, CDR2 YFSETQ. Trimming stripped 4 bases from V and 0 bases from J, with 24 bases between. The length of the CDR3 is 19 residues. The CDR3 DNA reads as TGCGCCAGCAGCCGACGACAAAATTCAGGGCCCTCTAGCACAGATACGCAGTATTTT. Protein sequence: CASSRRQNSGPSSTDTQYF.

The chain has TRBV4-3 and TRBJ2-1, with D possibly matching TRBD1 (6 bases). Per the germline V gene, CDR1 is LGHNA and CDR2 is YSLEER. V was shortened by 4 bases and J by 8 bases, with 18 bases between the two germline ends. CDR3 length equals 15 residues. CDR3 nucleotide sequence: TGCGCCAGCAGCCCCCATGTATCAGGGGAGTATGAGCAGTTCTTC. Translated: CASSPHVSGEYEQFF.

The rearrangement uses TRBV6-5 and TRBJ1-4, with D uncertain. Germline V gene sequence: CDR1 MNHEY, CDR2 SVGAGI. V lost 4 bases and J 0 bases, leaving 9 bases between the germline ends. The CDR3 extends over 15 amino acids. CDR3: CASSSRFATNEKLFF. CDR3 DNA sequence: TGTGCCAGCAGTTCCCGTTTTGCAACTAATGAAAAACTGTTTTTT.

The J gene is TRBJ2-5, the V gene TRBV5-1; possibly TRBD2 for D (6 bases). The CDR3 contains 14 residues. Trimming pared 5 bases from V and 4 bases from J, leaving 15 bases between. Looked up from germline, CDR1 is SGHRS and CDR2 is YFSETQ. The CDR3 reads CASSLGTFRETQYF. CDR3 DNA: TGCGCCAGCAGTCTAGGGACTTTTCGAGAGACCCAGTACTTC.

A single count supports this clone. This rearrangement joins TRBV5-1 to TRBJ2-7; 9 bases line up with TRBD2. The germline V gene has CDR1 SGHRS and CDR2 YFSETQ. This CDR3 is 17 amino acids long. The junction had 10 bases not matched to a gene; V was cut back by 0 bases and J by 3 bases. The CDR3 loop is CASSLVGSGGLIYEQYF. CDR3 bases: TGCGCCAGCAGCTTGGTGGGTAGCGGGGGCCTCATCTACGAGCAGTACTTC. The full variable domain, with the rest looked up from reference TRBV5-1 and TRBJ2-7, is KAGVTQTPRYLIKTRGQQVTLSCSPISGHRSVSWYQQTPGQGLQFLFEYFSETQRNKGNFPGRFSGRQFSNSRSEMNVSTLELGDSALYLCASSLVGSGGLIYEQYFGPGTRLTVT.

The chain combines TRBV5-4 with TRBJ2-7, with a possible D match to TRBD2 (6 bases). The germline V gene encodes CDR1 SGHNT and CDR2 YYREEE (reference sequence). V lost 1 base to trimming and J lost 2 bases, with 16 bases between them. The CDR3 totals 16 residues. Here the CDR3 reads CASSLHGGGATYEQYF. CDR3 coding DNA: TGTGCCAGCAGCTTGCACGGAGGCGGGGCCACCTACGAGCAGTACTTC.

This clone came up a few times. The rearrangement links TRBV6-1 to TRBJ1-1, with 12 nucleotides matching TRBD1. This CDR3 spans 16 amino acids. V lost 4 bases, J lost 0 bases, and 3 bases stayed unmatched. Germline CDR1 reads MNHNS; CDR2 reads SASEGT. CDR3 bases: TGTGCCAGCAGTGGGGACAGGGGGCCGATGAACACTGAAGCTTTCTTT. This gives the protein CASSGDRGPMNTEAFF.

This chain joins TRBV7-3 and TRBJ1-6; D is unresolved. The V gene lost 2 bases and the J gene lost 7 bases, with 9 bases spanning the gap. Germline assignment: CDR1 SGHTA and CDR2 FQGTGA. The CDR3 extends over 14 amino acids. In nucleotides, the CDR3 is TGTGCCAGCAGCTTAGGAGTGGAAAATTCACCCCTCCACTTT. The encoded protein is CASSLGVENSPLHF.